This T cell receptor beta chain was recorded in a study of tumor-infiltrating lymphocytes in localized non-small cell lung cancer. Whole-study context: The cohort mixed smokers and never-smokers, several histologies, and some post-neoadjuvant-chemotherapy samples. Tumor tissue and non-adjacent uninvolved lung came from each patient.

As to this clone: The antigen is unknown.

TCRdb's copy holds only in-frame clones and misses some; the assay was immunoSEQ multiplex PCR. The profile covers under 7,500 clones, with over 65% appearing a single time and roughly an eighth taken by the ten largest. General study results and limits: T-cell fraction did not differ between immunotypes IM1 and IM2. Only some patients had TCR sequencing, depending on available tissue.

Specimen: lung tumor tissue. This receptor was taken from a human donor with non-small cell lung cancer.

The CDR3: CASSQAAGEQYF. CDR3 in DNA: TGTGCCAGCAGCCAAGCGGCTGGAGAGCAGTACTTC. This chain joins TRBV4-2 and TRBJ2-5; no reliable D call. Trimming took off 1 base at V and 11 bases at J, with 11 bases between the two ends. This CDR3 is 12 amino acids long. CDR1 LGHNA and CDR2 YNFKEQ come from the germline V gene.